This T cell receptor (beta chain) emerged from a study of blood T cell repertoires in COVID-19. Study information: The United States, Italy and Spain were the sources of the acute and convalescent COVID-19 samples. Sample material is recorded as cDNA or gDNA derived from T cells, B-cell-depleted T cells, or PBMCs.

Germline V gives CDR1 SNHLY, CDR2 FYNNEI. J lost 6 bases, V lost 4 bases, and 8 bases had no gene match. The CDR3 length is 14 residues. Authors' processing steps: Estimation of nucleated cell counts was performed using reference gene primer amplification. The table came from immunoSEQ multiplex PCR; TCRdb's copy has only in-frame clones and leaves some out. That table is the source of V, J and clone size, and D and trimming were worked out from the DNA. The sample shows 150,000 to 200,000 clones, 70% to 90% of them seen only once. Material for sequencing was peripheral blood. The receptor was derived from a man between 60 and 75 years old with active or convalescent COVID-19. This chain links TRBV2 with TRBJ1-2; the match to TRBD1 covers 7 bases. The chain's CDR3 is CASSGGQHQNGYTF. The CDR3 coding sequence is TGTGCCAGCAGTGGGGGACAGCACCAAAATGGCTACACCTTC.